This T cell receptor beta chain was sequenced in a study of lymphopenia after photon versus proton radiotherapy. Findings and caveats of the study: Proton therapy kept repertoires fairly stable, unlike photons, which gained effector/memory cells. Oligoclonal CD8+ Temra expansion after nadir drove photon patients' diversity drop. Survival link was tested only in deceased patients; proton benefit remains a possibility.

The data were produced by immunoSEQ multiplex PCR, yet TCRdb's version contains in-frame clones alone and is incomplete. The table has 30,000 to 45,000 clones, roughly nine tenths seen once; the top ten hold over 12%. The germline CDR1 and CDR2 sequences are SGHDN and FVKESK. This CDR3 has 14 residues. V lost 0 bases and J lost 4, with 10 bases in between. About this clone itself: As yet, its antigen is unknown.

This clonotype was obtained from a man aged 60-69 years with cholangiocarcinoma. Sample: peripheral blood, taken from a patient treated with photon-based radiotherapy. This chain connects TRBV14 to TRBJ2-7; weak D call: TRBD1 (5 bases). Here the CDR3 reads CASSQEFRAYEQYF. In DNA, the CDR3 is TGTGCCAGCAGCCAAGAGTTCAGGGCGTACGAGCAGTACTTC.